The sequence of this T cell receptor (beta chain) was determined in a study of regulatory T cells. Study observations and caveats: Hydrophobic residues at CDR3 positions 6 and 7 were enriched in conventional CD4+ T cells of CD3G-deficient patients.

Primers: 52 TRBV forward and 13 TRBJ reverse. Sequencing used immunoSEQ multiplex PCR; TCRdb keeps in-frame clones, though not all of them. The table lists about 18,000 clones, 80% to 90% of them singletons, with less than 9.5% in the top ten. On this clone: Antigen: not known.

Autoimmunity was present in every CD3G-deficient patient, worse in two. Sequenced input: conventional CD4+ T cells sorted from blood. This receptor was identified in a person aged 25 to 40 with CD3G deficiency.

CDR3 sequence: CASSFGQRNTEAFF. DNA for the CDR3: TGTGCCAGCAGTTTTGGACAGAGGAACACTGAAGCTTTCTTT. The J gene is TRBJ1-1, the V gene TRBV28, with D perhaps TRBD1 (6 bases). Trimming stripped 3 bases from V and 1 base from J, with 9 bases between. Looked up from germline, CDR1 is MDHEN and CDR2 is SYDVKM. The CDR3 has 14 residues. Full variable domain (rest looked up from reference TRBV28 and TRBJ1-1): DVKVTQSSRYLVKRTGEKVFLECVQDMDHENMFWYRQDPGLGLRLIYFSYDVKMKEKGDIPEGYSVSREKKERFSLILESASTNQTSMYLCASSFGQRNTEAFFGQGTRLTVV.